The 26 T cell receptor beta chains given below trace back to one sample, sequenced in a study of graft-versus-host responses after intestinal transplantation. These TCRs are of unknown antigen specificity. Libraries were prepared by immunoSEQ multiplex PCR; TCRdb keeps only in-frame clonotypes and omits some of them. Among about 51,000 clones listed, approximately 88% were seen once. Specimen: unstimulated CD4+ T cells sorted from spleen or lymph node cells, collected before transplant. These receptors originate from a human donor who was the organ donor for an intestinal transplant.

This chain joins TRBV5-4 and TRBJ1-2, with TRBD1 as a possible D gene (6 bases). V lost 6 bases, J lost 0 bases, and 15 bases lay in between. CDR1 is SGHNT, CDR2 YYREEE, per germline (reference sequence). There are 15 residues in the CDR3. CDR3 sequence: CASTPWGGANYGYTF. In nucleotides, the CDR3 is TGTGCCAGCACCCCCTGGGGGGGCGCTAACTATGGCTACACCTTC.

This clone was observed once. J is TRBJ2-1 and V is TRBV30, with D possibly matching TRBD1 (6 bases). The V gene lost 4 bases and the J gene lost 8 bases, with 9 bases spanning the gap. The CDR3 runs 11 residues. Germline CDR1 GTSNPN, CDR2 SVGIG (reference sequence). The CDR3 spells CAWNRVYEQFF. Here the CDR3 DNA reads TGTGCCTGGAACAGGGTCTATGAGCAGTTCTTC.

The chain couples TRBV30 to TRBJ1-1; D is uncertain. Germline CDR1 GTSNPN, CDR2 SVGIG (reference sequence). V lost 4 bases to trimming and J lost 0 bases, with 9 bases between them. There are 13 residues in the CDR3. The CDR3 reads CAWMGRVNTEAFF. CDR3 nucleotide sequence: TGTGCCTGGATGGGTCGGGTGAACACTGAAGCTTTCTTT.

This chain links TRBV4-1 with TRBJ2-1; possible D gene TRBD2, 5 bases. The CDR3 has 15 amino acids. With 0 bases removed from V and 6 bases from J, the gap between germline ends came to 12 bases. Germline CDR1 reads MGHRA; CDR2 reads YSYEKL. The chain's CDR3 is CASSQDRRGLNEQFF. The DNA of the CDR3 is TGCGCCAGCAGCCAAGATCGGAGAGGGCTCAATGAGCAGTTCTTC.

This clone has a handful of counts. The gene calls are TRBV30 and TRBJ1-5; D is unclear. The CDR3 runs to 14 residues. Trimming took 1 base from V and 5 from J, leaving 12 bases between them. Germline CDR1 is GTSNPN and CDR2 is SVGIG (reference sequence). The DNA of the CDR3 is TGTGCCTGGAGTGGATCGGGGATGGATCAGCCCCAGCATTTT. The encoded protein is CAWSGSGMDQPQHF. Combining the CDR3 with reference TRBV30 and TRBJ1-5 gives the whole variable domain SQTIHQWPATLVQPVGSPLSLECTVEGTSNPNLYWYRQAAGRGLQLLFYSVGIGQISSEVPQNLSASRPQDRQFILSSKKLLLSDSGFYLCAWSGSGMDQPQHFGDGTRLSIL.

The chain recombines TRBV6-1 with TRBJ2-5; possible D gene TRBD1, 6 bases. The better agreement between TRBJ2-7 and the DNA end casts doubt on the J call. The germline gives CDR1 MNHNS, CDR2 SASEGT. The CDR3 is made up of 13 amino acids. CDR3 protein: CASADRPSYEQYF. Written as DNA, the CDR3 is TGTGCCAGCGCTGACAGGCCCTCCTACGAGCAGTACTTC.

The chain links TRBV27 to TRBJ2-1; 10 bases fit TRBD1. Germline CDR1 and CDR2: MNHEY and SMNVEV (reference sequence). V shed 6 bases, J shed 6 bases, and the junction held 8 bases outside the gene matches. The length of the CDR3 is 15 residues. This CDR3 is CASRPRDRGGNEQFF. CDR3 nucleotide sequence: TGTGCCAGCAGACCCCGGGACAGGGGAGGCAATGAGCAGTTCTTC.

The chain combines TRBV28 with TRBJ2-1; 9 bases map to TRBD2. The junction had 10 bases not matched to a gene; V was cut back by 7 bases and J by 0 bases. This CDR3 contains 17 residues. In germline, CDR1 is MDHEN, CDR2 SYDVKM. This CDR3 reads CASMLAGFGSSYNEQFF. Here the CDR3 DNA reads TGTGCCAGCATGCTAGCGGGGTTCGGTAGCTCCTACAATGAGCAGTTCTTC.

The rearrangement uses TRBV6-5 and TRBJ2-4; tentatively, D is TRBD1 (5 bases). Germline values: CDR1 MNHEY, CDR2 SVGAGI. This CDR3 is built from 15 residues. Trimming took off 4 bases at V and 2 bases at J, with 12 bases between the two ends. The chain's CDR3 is CASSSQGRSKNIQYF. CDR3 sequence (DNA): TGTGCCAGCAGTTCCCAGGGAAGATCCAAAAACATTCAGTACTTC.

This clone was counted a single time. The chain has TRBV30 and TRBJ2-3, with TRBD2 matching 13 bases. Germline CDR1 reads GTSNPN; CDR2 reads SVGIG (reference sequence). CDR3 length: 17 amino acids. The ends lost 1 base at V and 6 bases at J; junction bases unmatched: 10. This CDR3 reads CAWSARTSGSRGDTQYF. The CDR3, as DNA: TGTGCCTGGAGTGCCCGGACTAGCGGGAGTCGGGGGGATACGCAGTATTTT.

The rearrangement joins TRBV5-4 to TRBJ1-5; weak D call: TRBD1 (5 bases). The CDR3 totals 15 residues. The germline V and J ends were trimmed by 4 bases and 0 bases, with 11 bases remaining between them. Germline V gene sequence: CDR1 SGHNT, CDR2 YYREEE (reference sequence). The DNA for the CDR3 is TGTGCCAGCAGCGGACAAGGCCCTAGCAATCAGCCCCAGCATTTT. Translating gives CASSGQGPSNQPQHF.

The chain carries TRBV28 and TRBJ2-1, with 13 positions matching TRBD2. The CDR3 consists of 15 residues. V trimming: 6 bases; J trimming: 7 bases; junction bases outside the gene matches: 6. In germline, CDR1 is MDHEN, CDR2 SYDVKM. CDR3 protein: CASSVGLAGVNEQFF. CDR3 nucleotides: TGTGCCAGCAGCGTCGGACTAGCGGGAGTAAATGAGCAGTTCTTC.

This chain joins TRBV6-5 and TRBJ2-2, with 9 bases matching TRBD2. Losses at the gene ends were 2 bases for V and 6 bases for J; bases not matched to a gene: 4. The germline gives CDR1 MNHEY, CDR2 SVGAGI. This CDR3 comprises 15 residues. CDR3 sequence: CASSYEAGGPGELFF. The CDR3 DNA sequence: TGTGCCAGCAGTTACGAGGCGGGAGGGCCCGGGGAGCTGTTTTTT.

This sequence joins TRBV5-6 and TRBJ2-1; 7 bases are a match to TRBD2. The germline gives CDR1 SGHDT, CDR2 YYEEEE. V shed 4 bases and J 13 bases; nucleotides not matched to a gene: 14. The CDR3 is 14 residues long. The chain's CDR3 is CASSLVAGGSSQFF. The CDR3 region has the DNA TGTGCCAGCAGCCTGGTCGCTGGCGGGAGTAGTCAGTTCTTC.

The J gene is TRBJ1-1, the V gene TRBV28; a weak D match, TRBD1 (6 bases). This CDR3 spans 12 amino acids. Germline CDR1 MDHEN, CDR2 SYDVKM. V was pared by 6 bases and J by 11 bases, with 16 bases between. In DNA, the CDR3 is TGTGCCAGCAGCCGCACAGGGTTGTGGGCTTTCTTT. Translation gives CASSRTGLWAFF.

The CDR3 region is CASSLVGVAHTEAFF. The DNA for the CDR3 is TGTGCCAGCAGCTTAGTAGGGGTTGCGCACACTGAAGCTTTCTTT. The chain links TRBV7-9 to TRBJ1-1; D is possibly TRBD1 (5 bases). V lost 1 base to trimming and J lost 3 bases, with 12 bases between them. The germline V gene encodes CDR1 SEHNR and CDR2 FQNEAQ (reference sequence). The CDR3 spans 15 residues.

V is TRBV10-3 and J is TRBJ1-1; 8 nucleotides match TRBD1. Germline CDR1 and CDR2: ENHRY and SYGVKD. Losses at the gene ends were 6 bases for V and 1 base for J; bases not matched to a gene: 7. The CDR3 contains 15 residues. The CDR3 reads CAIRARDRKNTEAFF. The CDR3 DNA reads as TGTGCCATCAGAGCCCGGGACAGGAAGAACACTGAAGCTTTCTTT.

This chain links TRBV25-1 with TRBJ2-3, with TRBD2 as a possible D gene (5 bases). The ends were cut back, 6 bases at V and 1 base at J, with 5 bases in the middle. The CDR3 runs 12 residues. CDR1 and CDR2 from the germline V gene are MGHDK and SYGVNS. In DNA, the CDR3 is TGTGCCAGCAGGGGAGGCACAGATACGCAGTATTTT. Protein: CASRGGTDTQYF.

The chain carries TRBV14 and TRBJ2-2, with 9 nucleotides matching TRBD1. Per germline, CDR1 SGHDN and CDR2 FVKESK. The J segment lost 8 bases and the V segment lost 3 bases, leaving 19 bases of the junction unmatched. The length of the CDR3 is 19 residues. The CDR3 sequence is CASSHRQPGQGAGAGELFF. CDR3 nucleotide sequence: TGTGCCAGCAGCCACCGTCAGCCGGGACAGGGAGCAGGGGCTGGGGAGCTGTTTTTT. The complete variable domain, with remaining parts taken from reference TRBV14 and TRBJ2-2, reads EAGVTQFPSHSVIEKGQTVTLRCDPISGHDNLYWYRRVMGKEIKFLLHFVKESKQDESGMPNNRFLAERTGGTYSTLKVQPAELEDSGVYFCASSHRQPGQGAGAGELFFGEGSRLTVL.

This rearrangement joins TRBV19 to TRBJ2-6; TRBD1 aligns across 11 bases. V shed 5 bases and J 2 bases; nucleotides not matched to a gene: 8. The germline gives CDR1 LNHDA, CDR2 SQIVND (reference sequence). The CDR3 totals 18 residues. The CDR3 here is CASSAYRDRGTGANVLTF. CDR3 sequence (DNA): TGTGCCAGTAGTGCCTACCGGGACAGGGGGACTGGGGCCAACGTCCTGACTTTC.

The rearrangement uses TRBV4-1 and TRBJ1-1; TRBD1 matches at 9 bases. CDR3 size: 15 residues. The trim removed 0 bases at V and 11 bases at J, leaving 10 bases unmatched. Germline CDR1 is MGHRA and CDR2 is YSYEKL. In DNA form, the CDR3 reads TGCGCCAGCAGCCAAGATCAGGGGACAGGGTCTCGGGCTTTCTTT. Its protein product is CASSQDQGTGSRAFF.

V usage is TRBV7-9 and J usage is TRBJ2-7; possible D gene TRBD1, 6 bases. The germline gives CDR1 SEHNR, CDR2 FQNEAQ (reference sequence). The CDR3 extends over 17 amino acids. V was trimmed by 5 bases and J by 0 bases, leaving 20 bases between them. CDR3 DNA sequence: TGTGCCAGCAGCAATACCAATGGACAGCTGTTCTCCTACGAGCAGTACTTC. This encodes CASSNTNGQLFSYEQYF.

The rearrangement links TRBV19 to TRBJ2-2; the match to TRBD2 covers 7 bases. V was pared by 10 bases and J by 1 base, with 12 bases of the junction left unmatched. The CDR3 covers 16 residues. CDR1 is LNHDA, CDR2 SQIVND, per germline (reference sequence). The CDR3 bases are TGTGCCACCCTCCTCACATCTAGCGGGAACACCGGGGAGCTGTTTTTT. Protein: CATLLTSSGNTGELFF.

V is TRBV28 and J is TRBJ1-2, with 9 bases aligning to TRBD1. V dropped 7 bases and J dropped 4; count of bases not matched to a gene: 7. This CDR3 is 14 amino acids long. Germline V gene sequence: CDR1 MDHEN, CDR2 SYDVKM. CDR3 protein: CASNQQGAGYGYTF. The CDR3 DNA follows: TGTGCCAGCAATCAACAGGGGGCGGGCTATGGCTACACCTTC.

The chain carries TRBV10-3 and TRBJ1-2, with a weak D call TRBD1 (6 bases). Trimming cost V 0 bases and J 4 bases, with 9 bases left between them. Germline CDR1 is ENHRY and CDR2 is SYGVKD. This CDR3 has 14 amino acids. The DNA of the CDR3 is TGTGCCATCAGTGAGTCGGGGGCAGTCTATGGCTACACCTTC. This encodes CAISESGAVYGYTF.

The V gene is TRBV5-4, the J gene TRBJ2-2; the D is unclear. From germline, CDR1 is SGHNT and CDR2 YYREEE (reference sequence). Between the trimmed V and J ends, which lost 5 bases and 1 base, there was a span of 9 bases. There are 14 residues in the CDR3. This CDR3 is CASSSELNTGELFF. The CDR3 nucleotides are TGTGCCAGCAGTTCTGAACTGAACACCGGGGAGCTGTTTTTT.